This T cell receptor (beta chain) appears in the sequencing data of a study of T cell repertoires in cytomegalovirus infection. Overall study: The public TCR beta signatures pointed to both CMV infection and matching HLA type.

TCRdb reprocessed the reads with MiXCR, giving one entry per CDR3 protein. The sample includes hundreds of thousands of distinct CDR3 sequences, approximately 11% of them seen just once. Study findings and constraints: There were HLA-C-restricted CMV-specific TCR beta clonotypes dominating the ex vivo response. Summed frequency of shared TCR beta families picked out CMV carriers who also had the relevant HLA.

This clonotype was counted many times. Its antigen is as yet unknown. CDR1 is LNHNV, CDR2 YYDKDF, per germline (reference sequence). V lost 5 bases to trimming and J lost 10 bases, with 15 bases between them. There are 13 residues in the CDR3. V is TRBV15 and J is TRBJ2-1; D possibly matches TRBD1 or TRBD2 (5 bases each). Specimen: PBMCs. This sequence originates from a human donor in good health (CMV status not recorded). Some clones in this sample may be carry-over from other donors' samples. CDR3 sequence reads: CATSGGRSYEQFF. Here the CDR3 DNA reads TGTGCCACCAGCGGGGGACGGTCCTACGAGCAGTTCTTC.